This T cell receptor beta chain came from a study of cytomegalovirus exposure and HLA in healthy donors. The study, taken as a whole, reports: Researchers left out some V segments, among them TRBV6-2 and TRBV6-3, as indistinguishable.

For this clone: Its antigen remains unidentified.

CDR3 length equals 17 residues. V was pared by 3 bases and J by 5 bases, with 11 bases of the junction left unmatched. Per the germline V gene, CDR1 is MGHRA and CDR2 is YSYEKL. Primers for the PCR totalled 60 Vbeta and 13 Jbeta. Measured with immunoSEQ multiplex PCR; TCRdb has only the in-frame clones, and not every one. The table has 90,000 to 150,000 clones, over 65% seen once. The specimen sequenced was PBMCs. The gene calls are TRBV4-1 and TRBJ2-1; 9 nucleotides agree with TRBD1. This receptor was obtained from a woman aged 30 to 39 in good health and CMV-seropositive. CDR3 sequence: CASSQPYRGLRNNEQFF. Written as DNA, the CDR3 is TGCGCCAGCAGCCAGCCGTACAGGGGGCTTAGAAACAATGAGCAGTTCTTC.